What follows is one T cell receptor (beta chain) and its context. This clone has just a few counts. No antigen is known for it. Base qualities are not provided; no much larger clone lies one nucleotide away. The sample is drawn from a study of somatic mutations in cytotoxic T cells in rheumatoid arthritis (dated by TCRdb to between 2016 and 2019). For the study in its entirety: Sorted V beta1+ cells also underwent TCRB sequencing, and some V beta antibody-stained T-cell populations were flow-sorted at nearly 100% purity on a FACSAria II or Sony SH800. Whether expanded CD8+ T-cell clones in untreated, newly diagnosed rheumatoid arthritis carry somatic mutations was the study question, and clonality was characterized with TCRB deep sequencing. A total of roughly 60 rheumatoid arthritis patients and 15 to 25 healthy controls underwent TCRB deep sequencing. Patients and controls did not essentially differ in median age, which was nearly identical between the groups. Points the paper makes about the study in general: Viral specificity could not be ruled out by absence from virus-specific databases, and the antigen targets of the expanded CD8+ clones remained unknown. In patients, CD8+ clonality rose with age (Spearman r ~ 0.49), which was not the case in healthy controls. The slight TRBV07 underrepresentation in patients was not adjusted for multiple comparisons. In 8 of 65 patients the largest CD8+ clone exceeded 20% of CD8+ cells, and several identical CD8+ TCRB sequences were shared between blood and synovial fluid. CD8+ T-cell clonality in rheumatoid arthritis patients was not significantly different from that in age-matched healthy controls.

Buffy coats from 20 to 25 blood donors served as healthy controls, a group that was around 60% female with a median age of 56 years (range about 20-70). Flow cytometry confirmed the purity of CD4+ and CD8+ cells that had been isolated by positive magnetic bead selection on an AutoMACS. Ficoll-Paque PLUS density gradient separation was used to isolate peripheral blood mononuclear cells. Nucleospin Tissue or Tissue XS kits were used to extract DNA from CD4-enriched, CD8-enriched or PBMC samples, and a Qubit 2.0 fluorometer was used for quantification. Trimming costs V 3 bases and J 3 bases, and their ends lie 21 bases apart. Via the germline V gene, CDR1 is ENHRY and CDR2 SYGVKD. There are 17 amino acids in the CDR3, from cysteine to phenylalanine inclusive. Only the CDR3 region is kept as DNA, spanning 51 bases read in frame from base 1. The immunoSEQ assay was applied to genomic DNA for TCRB CDR3 sequencing. As for how the authors treated the data: The analyses included only productive TCRB rearrangements. A clone was defined by a unique TCRB CDR3 sequence, and clonality was computed as a productive clonality index based on Shannon entropy. The template counts of each clone relative to the total templates per sample were used to calculate repertoire overlap between two samples. V-gene usage measured by flow cytometry correlated with TCRB sequencing V-gene usage, with a Spearman r of 0.6 to 0.75. What TCRdb holds here is the immuneACCESS table cut down to in-frame rearrangements. Part of the clones is not present; checked against another copy, under half of the missing clones reflect an unresolved V gene, and the others are unexplained. V, J and clone size are taken as reported in that table, and D and trimming were inferred from the DNA itself. This sample holds about 18,000 clones; about 73% were observed only once. Around a fifth of the sample is held by the ten biggest clonotypes.

This receptor was taken from a woman aged 60-70 years in good health. The rearrangement combines TRBV10-3 with TRBJ2-7; TRBD1 is a possible D gene, resting on 6 matching bases. Material for sequencing was CD8+ T cells sorted from blood. The DNA sequence follows: TGTGCCATCAGTGAAAGGGCACAGGGAAAAGGAGACTACGAGCAGTACTTC. Its coded protein is CAISERAQGKGDYEQYF.